The 10 T cell receptor beta chains below were found in one sample sequenced in a study of cytomegalovirus exposure and HLA in healthy donors. PCR amplification relied on 60 Vbeta primers (plus 13 Jbeta primers). Clones were read by immunoSEQ multiplex PCR, and TCRdb kept only the in-frame ones, dropping some. The sample carries 170,000 or so clones, around 80% recorded once. The specimen was PBMCs. The source of these receptors is a man in his forties in good health and CMV-seronegative.

The gene calls are TRBV19 and TRBJ2-1; TRBD2 matches at 12 bases. Germline V CDR1 and CDR2: LNHDA, SQIVND (reference sequence). The CDR3 extends over 17 amino acids. Trimming cost V 5 bases and J 0 bases; bases outside gene matches: 5. CDR3 in amino acids: CASSVTSGSSSYNEQFF. CDR3 sequence (DNA): TGTGCCAGTAGTGTGACTAGCGGGAGTAGCTCCTACAATGAGCAGTTCTTC.

This rearrangement joins TRBV11-2 to TRBJ2-3; D is possibly TRBD1 (6 bases). The CDR3 contains 13 residues. V was trimmed by 7 bases and J by 3 bases, leaving 11 bases between them. CDR1 and CDR2 from the germline V gene are SGHAT and FQNNGV. For the CDR3, the DNA is TGTGCCAGCAACCCTCAGGGGACAGATACGCAGTATTTT. Protein product: CASNPQGTDTQYF.

The rearrangement links TRBV18 to TRBJ2-2; TRBD2 agrees at 7 bases. This CDR3 is 16 amino acids long. Germline trimming cut 2 bases from V and 2 bases from J; bases unmatched to any gene: 5. Looked up from germline, CDR1 is KGHSH and CDR2 is LQKENI. The CDR3 DNA sequence: TGTGCCAGCTCACCAGCCGGGACTACCAACACCGGGGAGCTGTTTTTT. Translated, it gives CASSPAGTTNTGELFF.

V is TRBV7-2 and J is TRBJ2-1; no definite D call. V lost 3 bases and J lost 6, with 9 bases in between. This CDR3 comprises 13 residues. Per germline, CDR1 SGHTA and CDR2 FQGNSA. The CDR3 DNA is TGTGCCAGCAGCTTCCGACACGGCAATGAGCAGTTCTTC. It encodes CASSFRHGNEQFF.

This clone occurred once. The chain is built from TRBV6-5 and TRBJ1-6; D ambiguous. This CDR3 comprises 13 residues. Trimming took off 6 bases at V and 14 bases at J, with 17 bases between the two ends. Per germline, CDR1 MNHEY and CDR2 SVGAGI. CDR3 DNA: TGTGCCAGCAGAAGGACTGCTGGCGGGGCCCTCCACTTT. This sequence encodes CASRRTAGGALHF.

The chain links TRBV6-5 to TRBJ1-3; D unclear. V lost 0 bases, J lost 4 bases, and 10 bases lay in between. CDR3 length equals 15 residues. Germline-derived CDR1 and CDR2 are MNHEY and SVGAGI. The CDR3 DNA reads TGTGCCAGCAGTTACTCCCCCAGGCCCGGAAACACCATATATTTT. Its protein product is CASSYSPRPGNTIYF.

This CDR3 is CASSRSQGNTEAFF. DNA for the CDR3: TGTGCCAGCTCACGCTCACAGGGGAACACTGAAGCTTTCTTT. The rearrangement joins TRBV18 to TRBJ1-1, with TRBD1 as a possible D gene (6 bases). V was shortened by 4 bases and J by 1 base, with 10 bases between the two germline ends. The germline V gene has CDR1 KGHSH and CDR2 LQKENI. The CDR3 length is 14 residues.

The V call is TRBV7-8, the J call TRBJ2-1, with D tentatively TRBD2 (5 bases). Germline CDR1 is SGHVS and CDR2 is FQNEAQ. This CDR3 has 13 amino acids. Trimming pared 5 bases from V and 15 bases from J, leaving 20 bases between. CDR3 bases: TGTGCCAGCAGCCTTACCCAATCGGACTTACTGTTCTTC. Its protein product is CASSLTQSDLLFF.

The rearrangement joins TRBV4-1 to TRBJ1-2; D is uncertain. Germline values: CDR1 MGHRA, CDR2 YSYEKL. V was shortened by 6 bases and J by 4 bases, with 18 bases between the two germline ends. The CDR3 consists of 15 residues. This CDR3 reads CASSIIGGSPYGYTF. The CDR3 nucleotides read TGCGCCAGCAGTATAATTGGCGGTTCCCCCTATGGCTACACCTTC.

The V gene is TRBV6-5, the J gene TRBJ1-6, with D tentatively TRBD1 (6 bases). Germline CDR1 MNHEY, CDR2 SVGAGI. V lost 4 bases, J lost 5 bases, and 15 bases lay in between. The CDR3 runs to 16 residues. As DNA, the CDR3 is TGTGCCAGCAGTTTACGAAACAGGGTTGATAATTCACCCCTCCACTTT. Translating it yields CASSLRNRVDNSPLHF.